Included here is one T cell receptor (beta chain) sequence, with context. The data belong to a study of blood T cell repertoires in COVID-19. As for the study in general: Acute and convalescent COVID-19 samples came from the United States, Italy and Spain. PBMCs, B-cell-depleted T cells, or T cells provided the cDNA or gDNA that made up the material.

V was trimmed by 0 bases and J by 4 bases, leaving 18 bases between them. Germline V gene lookup returns CDR1 LGHDT and CDR2 YNNKEL (reference sequence). The CDR3 spans 17 residues. In the authors' workflow: Nucleated cell number was recorded as an estimate derived from reference gene primer amplification. The table came from immunoSEQ multiplex PCR; TCRdb's copy has only in-frame clones and leaves some out. V and J calls and clone size are as listed in that table; D and trimming were resolved from the DNA. The data hold roughly 150,000 clones, with roughly 85% observed a single time. Sequenced sample: peripheral blood. This chain joins TRBV3-1 (or the pseudogene TRBV3-2) and TRBJ1-2; D remains ambiguous. This receptor was identified in a woman older than 75 with acute or convalescent COVID-19. CDR3 amino acids: CASSQDIVDLSPYGYTF. The CDR3 DNA follows: TGTGCCAGCAGCCAAGATATAGTGGACTTGTCTCCCTATGGCTACACCTTC.